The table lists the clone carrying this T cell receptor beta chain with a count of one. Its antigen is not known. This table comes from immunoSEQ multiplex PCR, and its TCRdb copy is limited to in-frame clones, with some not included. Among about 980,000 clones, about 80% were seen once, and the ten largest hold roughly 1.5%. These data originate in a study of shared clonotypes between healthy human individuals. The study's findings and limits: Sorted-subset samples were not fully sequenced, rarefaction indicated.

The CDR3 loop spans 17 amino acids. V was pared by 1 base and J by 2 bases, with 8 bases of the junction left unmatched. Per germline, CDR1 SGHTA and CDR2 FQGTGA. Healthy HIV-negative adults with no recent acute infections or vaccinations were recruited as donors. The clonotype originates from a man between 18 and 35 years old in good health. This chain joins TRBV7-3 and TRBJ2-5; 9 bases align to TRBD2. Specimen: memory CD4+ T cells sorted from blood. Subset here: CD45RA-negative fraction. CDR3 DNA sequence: TGTGCCAGCAGCTTAATTCCTAGCGGGATGACACAAGAGACCCAGTACTTC. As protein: CASSLIPSGMTQETQYF.